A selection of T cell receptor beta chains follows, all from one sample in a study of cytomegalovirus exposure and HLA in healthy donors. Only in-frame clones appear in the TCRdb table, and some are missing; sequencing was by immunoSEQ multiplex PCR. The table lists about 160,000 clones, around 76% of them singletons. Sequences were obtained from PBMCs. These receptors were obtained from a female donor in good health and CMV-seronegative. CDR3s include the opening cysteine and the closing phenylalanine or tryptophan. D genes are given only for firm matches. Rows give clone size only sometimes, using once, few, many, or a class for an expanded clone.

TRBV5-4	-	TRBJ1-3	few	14	CASSSQGLGNTIYF	TGTGCCAGCAGCTCGCAGGGGTTAGGAAACACCATATATTTT
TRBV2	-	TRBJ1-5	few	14	CASSGQRGNQPQHF	TGTGCCAGCAGTGGACAGCGGGGCAATCAGCCCCAGCATTTT
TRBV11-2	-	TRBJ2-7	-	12	CASSLDRSEQYF	TGTGCCAGCAGCTTAGATCGGTCCGAGCAGTACTTC
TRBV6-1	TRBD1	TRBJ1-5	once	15	CASSGRTGSNQPQHF	TGTGCCAGCAGTGGCAGGACAGGGTCCAATCAGCCCCAGCATTTT
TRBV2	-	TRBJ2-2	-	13	CASRQGFTGELFF	TGTGCCAGCAGGCAGGGATTCACCGGGGAGCTGTTTTTT
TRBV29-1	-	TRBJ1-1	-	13	CSVERSQNTEAFF	TGCAGCGTTGAGAGGTCTCAGAACACTGAAGCTTTCTTT
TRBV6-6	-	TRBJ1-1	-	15	CASSYPSTGYTEAFF	TGTGCCAGCAGTTACCCTAGTACAGGGTACACTGAAGCTTTCTTT
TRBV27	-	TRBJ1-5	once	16	CASSSQAGYSNQPQHF	TGTGCCAGCAGTTCCCAGGCAGGATATAGCAATCAGCCCCAGCATTTT
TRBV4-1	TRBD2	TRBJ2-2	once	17	CASSSVIAGGMTGELFF	TGCGCCAGCAGCAGCGTAATAGCGGGGGGAATGACCGGGGAGCTGTTTTTT
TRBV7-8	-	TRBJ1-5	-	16	CASSLGGGVGNQPQHF	TGTGCCAGCAGCTTGGGAGGGGGGGTGGGCAATCAGCCCCAGCATTTT
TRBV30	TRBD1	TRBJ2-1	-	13	CAWSEQGATEQFF	TGTGCCTGGAGTGAACAGGGGGCAACTGAGCAGTTCTTC
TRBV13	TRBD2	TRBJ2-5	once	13	CASSSWGTSGKYF	TGTGCCAGCAGCTCATGGGGAACTAGCGGGAAGTACTTC
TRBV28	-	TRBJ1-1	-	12	CASSSSNTEAFF	-
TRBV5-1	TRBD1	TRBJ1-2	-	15	CASSRTSGTVYGYTF	TGCGCCAGCAGCCGGACGTCCGGGACAGTCTATGGCTACACCTTC
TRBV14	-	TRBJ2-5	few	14	CASSQDPGAGTQYF	TGTGCCAGCAGCCAAGATCCGGGAGCGGGGACCCAGTACTTC
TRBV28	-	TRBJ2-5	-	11	CATFSGETQYF	TGTGCCACCTTTTCAGGGGAGACCCAGTACTTC
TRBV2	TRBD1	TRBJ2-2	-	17	CAFLTGASFSNTGELFF	TGTGCTTTCCTGACAGGGGCTTCTTTTTCGAACACCGGGGAGCTGTTTTTT
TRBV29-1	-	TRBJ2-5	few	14	CSVAVAGRRETQYF	TGCAGCGTTGCGGTGGCGGGGAGAAGAGAGACCCAGTACTTC
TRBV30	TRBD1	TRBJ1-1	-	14	CAWSFGTGALEAFF	TGTGCCTGGAGTTTCGGGACAGGGGCCCTTGAAGCTTTCTTT
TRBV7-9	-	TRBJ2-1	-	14	CASRVLGGSNEQFF	TGTGCCAGCAGAGTTCTAGGAGGGAGCAATGAGCAGTTCTTC
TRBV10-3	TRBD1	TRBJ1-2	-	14	CATQRPQGAGGYTF	TGTGCCACCCAGAGACCACAGGGGGCCGGCGGCTACACCTTC
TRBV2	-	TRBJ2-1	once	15	CASSPTGIGYNEQFF	TGTGCCAGCAGCCCCACAGGGATCGGATACAATGAGCAGTTCTTC
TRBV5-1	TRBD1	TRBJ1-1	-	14	CASSQGGRGTEAFF	TGCGCCAGCAGCCAAGGGGGCAGGGGCACTGAAGCTTTCTTT
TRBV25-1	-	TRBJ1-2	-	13	CASSEQQVVGYTF	TGTGCCAGCAGTGAGCAACAGGTGGTAGGCTACACCTTC
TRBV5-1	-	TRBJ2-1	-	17	CASSLDPRHSYKAEQFF	TGCGCCAGCAGCTTGGATCCTCGACACAGTTATAAGGCTGAGCAGTTCTTC
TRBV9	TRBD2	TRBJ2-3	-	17	CASSVGPLAGAVDTQYF	TGTGCCAGCAGCGTAGGGCCCCTAGCGGGGGCCGTAGATACGCAGTATTTT
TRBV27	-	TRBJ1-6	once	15	CASSPPGHLNSPLHF	TGTGCCAGCAGTCCTCCGGGACACCTTAATTCACCCCTCCACTTT
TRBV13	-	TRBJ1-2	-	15	CASSLHRAFDYGYTF	TGTGCCAGCAGCTTACACAGGGCTTTTGACTATGGCTACACCTTC
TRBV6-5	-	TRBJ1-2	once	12	CASSRFGTPYTF	TGTGCCAGCAGTCGATTCGGGACACCTTACACCTTC
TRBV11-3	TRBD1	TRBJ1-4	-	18	CASSLDGLGDRAIQKLFF	TGTGCCAGCAGCTTAGATGGTTTAGGGGACAGGGCGATCCAAAAACTGTTTTTT
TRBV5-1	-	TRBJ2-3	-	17	CASSYLGVTRGTDTQYF	TGCGCCAGCAGCTACCTTGGGGTTACTAGAGGCACAGATACGCAGTATTTT
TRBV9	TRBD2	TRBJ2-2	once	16	CASSEGLQSNTGELFF	TGTGCCAGCAGCGAGGGACTACAATCGAACACCGGGGAGCTGTTTTTT
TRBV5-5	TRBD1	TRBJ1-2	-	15	CASSLPGTGGAGYTF	TGTGCCAGCAGCCTACCAGGGACAGGGGGCGCTGGCTACACCTTC
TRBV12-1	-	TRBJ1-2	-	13	CASSCSGDRGYTF	TGTGCCAGCAGCTGCTCCGGGGACAGGGGTTACACCTTC
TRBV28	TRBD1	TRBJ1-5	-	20	CASNFLGTGILVGSNQPQHF	TGTGCCAGCAACTTCTTGGGGACAGGGATATTAGTTGGTAGCAATCAGCCCCAGCATTTT
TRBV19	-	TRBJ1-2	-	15	CASSIDQDRNYGYTF	TGTGCCAGTAGTATCGATCAAGACAGGAACTATGGCTACACCTTC
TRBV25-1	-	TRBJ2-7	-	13	CASSAADKEKQYF	TGTGCCAGCAGTGCGGCCGACAAGGAAAAGCAGTACTTC
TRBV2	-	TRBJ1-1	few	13	CASSEQGWTEAFF	TGTGCCAGCAGTGAACAGGGGTGGACTGAAGCTTTCTTT
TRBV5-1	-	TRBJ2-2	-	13	CASSGQHTGELFF	TGCGCCAGCTCCGGACAGCACACCGGGGAGCTGTTTTTT
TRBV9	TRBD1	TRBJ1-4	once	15	CASSVDGQVGEKLFF	TGTGCCAGCAGCGTAGATGGACAGGTCGGTGAAAAACTGTTTTTT
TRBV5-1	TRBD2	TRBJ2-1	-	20	CASSLPGTSGGRSSYNEQFF	TGCGCCAGCAGCTTACCCGGGACTAGCGGGGGCCGCAGCTCCTACAATGAGCAGTTCTTC
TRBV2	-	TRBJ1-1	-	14	CASSVYTGSTEAFF	TGTGCCAGCAGTGTCTACACAGGATCCACTGAAGCTTTCTTT
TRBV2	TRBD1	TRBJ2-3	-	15	CASSTRQGGTDTQYF	TGTGCCAGCAGTACCAGACAGGGTGGGACAGATACGCAGTATTTT
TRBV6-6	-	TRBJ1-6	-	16	CASSYSSAGQNSPLHF	TGTGCCAGCAGTTACTCGTCGGCAGGGCAGAATTCACCCCTCCACTTT
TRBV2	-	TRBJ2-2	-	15	CASSETGSSGGELFF	TGTGCCAGCAGTGAAACAGGGTCGTCCGGCGGGGAGCTGTTTTTT
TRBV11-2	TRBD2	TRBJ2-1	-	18	CASSLVGWASGRQNEQFF	TGTGCCAGCAGCTTAGTGGGGTGGGCTAGCGGGAGGCAAAATGAGCAGTTCTTC
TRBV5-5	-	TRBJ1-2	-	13	CASSLGQVYGYTF	TGTGCCAGCAGCTTGGGACAAGTCTATGGCTACACCTTC
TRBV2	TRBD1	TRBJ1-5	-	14	CASSESTGRQPQHF	TGTGCCAGCAGTGAATCGACAGGGCGCCAGCCCCAGCATTTT
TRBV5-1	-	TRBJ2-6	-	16	CASSSSGVSGANVLTF	TGCGCCAGCAGCTCCTCAGGGGTCTCCGGGGCCAACGTCCTGACTTTC